This TCR beta chain was recorded in a study of shared clonotypes between healthy human individuals. Looking at the study overall: Used for every donor were three CD4 naive, three CD4 memory, two CD8 naive and one CD8 memory plate. Study-level findings and limits: Naive subsets usually exceeded memory subsets in estimated richness.

A note on this clone: Its antigen is still unknown.

V gave up 0 bases and J gave up 0 bases, with 14 bases separating them. The CDR3 consists of 18 residues. CDR1 MGHRA and CDR2 YSYEKL come from the germline V gene. Sorted subsets were amplified in replicate PCRs using around 200 ng DNA, 25,000 to 30,000 T cell genomes. Original handling: ImmunoSEQ output lacked quality scores and full-length reads, limiting matched filtering. Sequencing used immunoSEQ multiplex PCR; TCRdb keeps in-frame clones, though not all of them. V and J calls and clone size are as listed in that table; D and trimming were resolved from the DNA. This table has millions of clones, over 85% appearing once.

V and J are TRBV4-1 and TRBJ2-2, with D tentatively TRBD1 (5 bases). The specimen was naive CD4+ T cells from PBMCs. Subset in this sample: CD45RA+ positively selected. This receptor was obtained from a man between 18 and 35 years old in good health. Some clones in this sample may be carry-over from other donors' samples. CDR3 residues: CASSQDLRQGTNTGELFF. CDR3 bases: TGCGCCAGCAGCCAAGATTTGCGGCAGGGAACGAACACCGGGGAGCTGTTTTTT.